The 8 T cell receptor beta chains reported below all come from one sample, sequenced in a study of T cells in Graves' hyperthyroidism and ophthalmopathy. The investigators amplified TCR beta CDR3 regions from RNA transcripts. The study used the HTBI primer set for a first-round RT-PCR of the TCR CDR3. TCRdb itself ran the multiplex PCR reads through MiXCR, one entry per CDR3 protein. The table records roughly 570,000 distinct CDR3 sequences, 15% to 19% of them present only once. What was sequenced was blood. Receptors originate from a woman younger than 45 with Graves' hyperthyroidism.

The chain employs TRBV10-3 and TRBJ2-2, with 7 bases aligning to TRBD1. The CDR3 length is 17 residues. J lost 3 bases, V lost 2 bases, and 9 bases had no gene match. Germline assignment: CDR1 ENHRY and CDR2 SYGVKD. The CDR3: CAISELPTGHDTGELFF. As DNA, the CDR3 is TGTGCCATCAGTGAGCTCCCGACAGGGCATGACACCGGGGAGCTGTTTTTT.

On this clonotype itself: A read error is possible here, since a much larger clone lies one base away. This chain uses TRBV20-1 with TRBJ2-7; tentatively, D is TRBD2 (6 bases). V was pared by 3 bases and J by 7 bases, with 16 bases between. Per germline, CDR1 DFQATT and CDR2 SNEGSKA (reference sequence). The CDR3 contains 13 residues. The CDR3 protein is CSAREGSDHEQYF. The CDR3, as DNA: TGCAGTGCTAGGGAGGGGAGCGATCATGAGCAGTACTTC.

The rearrangement uses TRBV15 and TRBJ2-7; 8 bases agree with TRBD2. V shed 1 base, J shed 0 bases, and the junction held 8 bases outside the gene matches. This CDR3 has 17 residues. Germline CDR1 is LNHNV and CDR2 is YYDKDF (reference sequence). The CDR3 spells CATSRVAGGTHSYEQYF. The CDR3 nucleotides read TGTGCCACCAGCAGAGTTGCGGGAGGAACGCACTCCTACGAGCAGTACTTC. Full variable domain (rest looked up from reference TRBV15 and TRBJ2-7): DAMVIQNPRYQVTQFGKPVTLSCSQTLNHNVMYWYQQKSSQAPKLLFHYYDKDFNNEADTPDNFQSRRPNTSFCFLDIRSPGLGDTAMYLCATSRVAGGTHSYEQYFGPGTRLTVT.

This clonotype occurred a few times. The chain joins TRBV19 to TRBJ2-2, with 10 bases lining up with TRBD2. CDR3 length: 15 residues. Per the germline V gene, CDR1 is LNHDA and CDR2 is SQIVND (reference sequence). Trimming at V came to 1 base and at J to 6 bases, leaving 2 bases not matched to a gene. CDR3 bases: TGTGCCAGTAGTATAGGGACTAGCGGCCCCGGGGAGCTGTTTTTT. Residues: CASSIGTSGPGELFF.

This clonotype was seen ten or more times. CDR3: CATALYNEQFF. CDR3 in DNA: TGTGCCACCGCCCTATACAATGAGCAGTTCTTC. V usage is TRBV24-1 and J usage is TRBJ2-1; no definite D call. The V end was cut by 9 bases, the J end by 4 bases, with 6 bases between. The CDR3 spans 11 residues. Germline V lookup: CDR1 KGHDR, CDR2 SFDVKD.

This clonotype showed up many times. This chain connects TRBV20-1 to TRBJ2-7, with 7 nucleotides matching TRBD2. V lost 3 bases and J lost 3; bases outside the gene matches: 5. Germline V gene data show CDR1 as DFQATT and CDR2 as SNEGSKA (reference sequence). This CDR3 is built from 13 residues. The CDR3 protein is CSASVTSNYEQYF. As DNA, the CDR3 is TGCAGTGCTAGTGTGACTAGCAACTACGAGCAGTACTTC.

As to this clonotype: At one end the junction does not follow the germline gene, possibly because of a read error. V is TRBV19 and J is TRBJ1-2; weak D call: TRBD1 (6 bases). The CDR3 spans 14 residues. CDR1 is LNHDA and CDR2 is SQIVND in the germline V gene (reference sequence). The CDR3 loop is CASSSRPGGGGSTF. The CDR3 coding sequence is TGTGCCAGTAGTAGCCGACCGGGAGGCGGGGGCTCCACCTTC.

This clonotype was counted many times. The chain is built from TRBV2 and TRBJ2-1; possibly TRBD1 or TRBD2 for D (5 bases each). This CDR3 has 12 residues. Germline CDR1 and CDR2: SNHLY and FYNNEI. Trimming cost V 6 bases and J 3 bases, with 6 bases left between them. The CDR3 region is CASRGDYNEQFF. CDR3 coding DNA: TGTGCCAGCAGGGGGGACTACAATGAGCAGTTCTTC.